Only one count was recorded for the clone carrying this T cell receptor beta chain. Its specificity is unknown. This sample is part of a study of Graves' ophthalmopathy and Graves' hyperthyroidism. V was pared by 4 bases and J by 9 bases, with 15 bases of the junction left unmatched. Germline V gene data show CDR1 as DFQATT and CDR2 as SNEGSKA (reference sequence). The CDR3 sequence is 15 residues long. The authors amplified TCR beta CDR3 regions from RNA transcripts. The first round was an RT-PCR with HTBI primers, and the second round was a multiplex PCR. TCRdb passed the multiplex PCR reads through MiXCR, listing each CDR3 protein once. The data show 450,000 to 600,000 distinct CDR3 sequences, roughly 39% seen once. Notes on the study in general: Sensitivity reached more than 85% and specificity roughly 76% for a 13-signature model separating ophthalmopathy from stable hyperthyroidism.

This clonotype was obtained from an adult man with Graves' hyperthyroidism. The sequencing input was peripheral blood or thyroid tissue (not recorded which). The V gene is TRBV20-1, the J gene TRBJ2-1, with 7 nucleotides matching TRBD2. The chain's CDR3 is CSAIDTMTSSGEQFF. The CDR3 nucleotides read TGCAGTGCTATCGATACCATGACTAGCTCGGGTGAGCAGTTCTTC.